This T cell receptor beta chain was observed in a study of cytomegalovirus exposure and HLA in healthy donors. V gave up 2 bases and J gave up 4 bases; unmatched junction bases: 9. This CDR3 contains 15 residues. Germline V gene sequence: CDR1 SQVTM, CDR2 ANQGSEA. This clone was recorded only once. The PCR made use of 60 Vbeta and 13 Jbeta primers. TCRdb's table, derived via immunoSEQ multiplex PCR, lists solely in-frame clones and lacks some. This sample yields 100,000 to 150,000 clones, of which under 85% are seen a single time; roughly 4% belongs to the top ten. The source is a woman aged 50 to 65 in good health and CMV-seropositive. The chain links TRBV29-1 to TRBJ2-3; 7 bases are a match to TRBD2. Sample: PBMCs. The CDR3 region is CSVERRLAGADTQYF. CDR3 coding DNA: TGCAGCGTTGAAAGAAGACTAGCTGGAGCAGATACGCAGTATTTT.